These 3 T cell receptor beta chains were sequenced from one sample in a study of shared clonotypes between healthy human individuals. The protocol was immunoSEQ multiplex PCR, while the TCRdb copy is restricted to in-frame clones and leaves out a portion. There are around 510,000 clones in the sample; around 81% occur only once, and more than 10% lies in the top ten. The sequencing input was PBMCs. These receptors all come from a woman in her thirties or forties in good health. Some clones in this sample may be carry-over from other donors' samples.

By share of the sample, this clone is medium-sized. This specimen includes other DNA sequences encoding the same CDR3. The J gene is TRBJ2-1, the V gene TRBV7-9; 8 nucleotides align to TRBD1. CDR1 and CDR2 (germline): SEHNR, FQNEAQ (reference sequence). Germline trimming cut 0 bases from V and 8 bases from J; bases unmatched to any gene: 9. This CDR3 comprises 16 residues. The CDR3 DNA sequence: TGTGCCAGCAGCTTAGCGACGACAGGGGAGGTCGATGAGCAGTTCTTC. The encoded protein is CASSLATTGEVDEQFF.

This chain links TRBV19 with TRBJ2-7; D tentatively fits TRBD1 or TRBD2 (5 bases each). V was trimmed by 4 bases and J by 4 bases, leaving 14 bases between them. In germline, CDR1 is LNHDA, CDR2 SQIVND (reference sequence). The length of the CDR3 is 14 residues. The CDR3 sequence: CASSTRDVAYEQYF. CDR3 nucleotide sequence: TGTGCCAGTAGTACCCGGGACGTCGCATACGAGCAGTACTTC.

The chain joins TRBV15 to TRBJ2-6, with a tentative D call TRBD1 (6 bases). CDR3 length equals 17 residues. CDR1 is LNHNV and CDR2 is YYDKDF in the germline V gene (reference sequence). Trimming left V 5 bases short and J 0 bases short, with 14 bases between. The CDR3 loop reads CATSPGDPVSGANVLTF. In DNA, the CDR3 is TGTGCCACCAGCCCAGGGGACCCAGTCTCTGGGGCCAACGTCCTGACTTTC.